These T cell receptor beta chains were read from a single sample in a study of blood T cells in healthy people across ages. TCRdb processed the 5' RACE reads anew with MiXCR; each CDR3 protein has one entry. The repertoire holds 1,300,000 or so distinct CDR3 sequences, almost 60% seen once, with 5.5% to 8% in the top ten. Sequencing used blood. The receptors here all came from a man between 18 and 29 years old in good health. Each CDR3 is given with its conserved first and last residue. The order of the fields is D gene, CDR3 length, V gene, CDR3 protein. A D gene is named only where the DNA matches it firmly.

>TRBD2|17|TRBV15
CATSRDLMGGSTDTQYF
>-|14|TRBV29-1
CSVKLDSPIYGYTF
>TRBD2|17|TRBV6-5
CASSYEGLAENTGELFF
>-|13|TRBV27
CASREWGSYEQYF
>TRBD1|13|TRBV7-9
CASSRGDRDEQYF
>-|15|TRBV11-2
CASSLEAGSYCGYTF
>TRBD1|13|TRBV2
CASRGTEASPLHF
>-|15|TRBV4-1
CASSPYRFSPYEQYF
>TRBD1|17|TRBV7-6
CASSLGTGGASYNEQFF
>-|14|TRBV29-1
CSVEGLRVNTEAFF
>TRBD2|16|TRBV7-2
CASSLGLAGAPETQYF
>TRBD2|13|TRBV3-1
CAPRGRSTDTQYF
>-|14|TRBV19
CASTHKGGNEKLFF
>-|14|TRBV28
CASTHPADNYGYTF
>-|15|TRBV4-3
CASSQATQVTGELFF
>-|12|TRBV20-1
CSAPTVGDGYTF
>TRBD2|18|TRBV6-6
CASSAGTSGSTGADTQYF
>TRBD1|17|TRBV30
CAWSAPLTGANLYEQYF
>TRBD2|15|TRBV27
CASSLWARGGPEQYF
>-|13|TRBV10-3
CAISDTPQETQYF
>TRBD1|14|TRBV11-1
CASSPQDRSDEQYF
>-|18|TRBV29-1
CSAGPRLLGGDLMYGYTF
>-|15|TRBV20-1
CSARDPKEAYNEQFF
>-|14|TRBV20-1
CSARDRGDPYEQYF
>-|13|TRBV29-1
CSVRQTSTDTQYF
>-|17|TRBV4-1
CASSQDRVAGEDTEAFF
>TRBD1|14|TRBV12-5
CASAWTGSYNEQFF
>TRBD2|15|TRBV12-5
CASGSSGSSTDTQYF
>-|15|TRBV6-5
CASTRGAYSYNEQFF
>-|18|TRBV7-9
CASSSPHTDRTTYNEQFF
>-|13|TRBV6-5
CASRRRADYGYTF
>-|13|TRBV4-1
CASSQEVRRTQYF
>-|14|TRBV7-9
CASSLVLRVTEAFF
>TRBD1|14|TRBV5-5
CASSLVTGMDGYTF
>TRBD2|17|TRBV6-2/TRBV6-3
CASSRSTRLAGNNEQFF
>TRBD1|15|TRBV27
CASSTTGGYGNIQYF
>-|14|TRBV15
CATSPGGGDQPQHF
>-|16|TRBV14
CASSQVGSVGPGEAFF
>-|15|TRBV4-1
CASSHPTRTDYGYTF
>-|15|TRBV5-1
CASSFGQVDTGELFF
>-|17|TRBV27
CASSLSPDRSSYNEQFF
>TRBD2|19|TRBV7-9
CASSLFGLAGGQVEETQYF
>TRBD1|15|TRBV28
CASTQPWDSGGEQYF
>TRBD1|15|TRBV29-1
CSVLLLGTADNEQFF
>TRBD1|13|TRBV29-1
CSVPGQASATQYF
>-|15|TRBV4-1
CASSQEGASKNIQYF
>TRBD1|15|TRBV14
CASSQRGQNPYEQYF
>-|15|TRBV29-1
CSVEDPEGGTDTQYF
>-|12|TRBV6-2/TRBV6-3
CASSDYDRALHF